Presented here are 26 T cell receptor beta chains from one specimen sequenced in a study of blood T cell repertoires in COVID-19. Profiled with immunoSEQ multiplex PCR; TCRdb holds only in-frame clones, not every one. The data contain about 190,000 clones, roughly nine tenths of them singletons. Material: PBMCs or T cells enriched from blood (not recorded which). The origin of the receptors is a woman in her forties in a cohort exposed to, infected with or recovered from COVID-19 (not recorded which).

V usage is TRBV5-1 and J usage is TRBJ2-1, with 7 positions matching TRBD1. CDR1 and CDR2 (germline): SGHRS, YFSETQ. Unmatched junction bases numbered 19, after V lost 4 bases and J lost 6 bases. The CDR3 contains 18 residues. The DNA of the CDR3 is TGCGCCAGCAGCCCCTCCATCTCAGGGGGTTGGATCCTCAATGAGCAGTTCTTC. Its translation is CASSPSISGGWILNEQFF.

This clone has a handful of counts. The chain links TRBV11-2 to TRBJ1-1, with a weak D call TRBD1 (6 bases). The CDR3 length is 15 residues. V lost 2 bases, J lost 4 bases, and 14 bases lay in between. From germline, CDR1 is SGHAT and CDR2 FQNNGV. The CDR3 sequence: CASSLYPGAITEAFF. The CDR3 DNA follows: TGTGCCAGCAGCTTATACCCAGGGGCTATCACTGAAGCTTTCTTT.

The genes are TRBV18 and TRBJ2-5, with 10 nucleotides matching TRBD1. The CDR3 contains 15 residues. Germline V CDR1 and CDR2: KGHSH, LQKENI. J gave up 5 bases and V 3 bases, and 6 bases lay outside the gene matches. CDR3: CASSPDRGLRETQYF. CDR3 in DNA: TGTGCCAGCTCACCTGACAGGGGGCTGAGGGAGACCCAGTACTTC. The whole variable domain, remainder taken from reference TRBV18 and TRBJ2-5, is NAGVMQNPRHLVRRRGQEARLRCSPMKGHSHVYWYRQLPEEGLKFMVYLQKENIIDESGMPKERFSAEFPKEGPSILRIQQVVRGDSAAYFCASSPDRGLRETQYFGPGTRLLVL.

The rearrangement uses TRBV5-1 and TRBJ1-1; no reliable D call. CDR1 SGHRS and CDR2 YFSETQ come from the germline V gene. Trimming pared 4 bases from V and 2 bases from J, leaving 15 bases between. The CDR3 consists of 15 residues. Here the CDR3 DNA reads TGCGCCAGCAGCCCCACCACATCAGGTAACACTGAAGCTTTCTTT. This gives the protein CASSPTTSGNTEAFF. Based on the CDR3 plus reference TRBV5-1 and TRBJ1-1, the full variable domain is KAGVTQTPRYLIKTRGQQVTLSCSPISGHRSVSWYQQTPGQGLQFLFEYFSETQRNKGNFPGRFSGRQFSNSRSEMNVSTLELGDSALYLCASSPTTSGNTEAFFGQGTRLTVV.

J is TRBJ2-7 and V is TRBV7-2, with TRBD2 identical over 9 bases. This CDR3 is built from 15 residues. The germline V gene encodes CDR1 SGHTA and CDR2 FQGNSA. V dropped 1 base and J dropped 4; count of bases not matched to a gene: 5. The CDR3 bases are TGTGCCAGCAGCTTAGGGGCGGGAGGGCTATACGAGCAGTACTTC. It specifies CASSLGAGGLYEQYF.

This chain joins TRBV11-2 and TRBJ2-1, with TRBD2 identical over 9 bases. Germline V lookup: CDR1 SGHAT, CDR2 FQNNGV. V lost 1 base to trimming and J lost 0 bases; unmatched junction nucleotides: 10. The CDR3 consists of 19 residues. The CDR3 protein is CASSLVSGSGRRSYNEQFF. The CDR3 DNA reads as TGTGCCAGCAGCTTAGTCAGCGGAAGCGGGAGGCGCTCCTACAATGAGCAGTTCTTC.

This chain connects TRBV13 to TRBJ2-1; a weak D match, TRBD1 (6 bases). The CDR3 has 14 amino acids. Germline V lookup: CDR1 PRHDT, CDR2 FYEKMQ (reference sequence). Between the trimmed V and J ends, which lost 5 bases and 3 bases, there was a span of 11 bases. The CDR3 loop reads CASSGRQVYNEQFF. In DNA form, the CDR3 reads TGTGCCAGCAGCGGCCGACAGGTCTACAATGAGCAGTTCTTC.

The genes are TRBV19 and TRBJ1-2, with 8 positions matching TRBD1. The CDR3 extends over 13 amino acids. Germline V gene lookup returns CDR1 LNHDA and CDR2 SQIVND (reference sequence). Trimming took 7 bases from V and 7 from J; bases not matched to a gene: 8. The CDR3 sequence: CASTRQGIGGYTF. DNA for the CDR3: TGTGCCAGTACTCGACAGGGGATTGGTGGCTACACCTTC. Using reference TRBV19 and TRBJ1-2 for the parts outside the CDR3, the full variable domain is DGGITQSPKYLFRKEGQNVTLSCEQNLNHDAMYWYRQDPGQGLRLIYYSQIVNDFQKGDIAEGYSVSREKKESFPLTVTSAQKNPTAFYLCASTRQGIGGYTFGSGTRLTVV.

The rearrangement uses TRBV7-8 and TRBJ1-5; D might be TRBD1 (5 bases). With 6 bases removed from V and 7 bases from J, the gap between germline ends came to 13 bases. Germline V lookup: CDR1 SGHVS, CDR2 FQNEAQ. This CDR3 spans 13 amino acids. CDR3 nucleotides: TGTGCCAGCAGTCCTCAGGGAAGACAGCCCCAGCATTTT. It is translated as CASSPQGRQPQHF.

V and J are TRBV9 and TRBJ2-1, with 7 positions matching TRBD2. Germline V gives CDR1 SGDLS, CDR2 YYNGEE. J gave up 9 bases and V 3 bases, and 9 bases lay outside the gene matches. This CDR3 spans 14 amino acids. The CDR3 is CASSAGGLSSEQFF. The CDR3 coding sequence is TGTGCCAGCAGCGCGGGGGGACTCTCGAGTGAGCAGTTCTTC.

The genes are TRBV7-6 and TRBJ1-1, with unresolved D. Germline V lookup: CDR1 SGHVS, CDR2 FNYEAQ. Trimming took 1 base from V and 1 from J, leaving 10 bases between them. This CDR3 spans 15 amino acids. CDR3 amino acids: CASSLGYRKNTEAFF. As DNA, the CDR3 is TGTGCCAGCAGCTTAGGTTACAGAAAGAACACTGAAGCTTTCTTT.

This clone is a singleton in its sample. J is TRBJ1-4 and V is TRBV9; 10 bases match TRBD1. With V trimmed by 4 bases and J by 5 bases, 8 bases remained unmatched. CDR1 is SGDLS, CDR2 YYNGEE, per germline. The CDR3 is made up of 16 amino acids. CDR3 in DNA: TGTGCCAGCAGCCCCATGGTGGGACAGGGGAATGAAAAACTGTTTTTT. Protein sequence: CASSPMVGQGNEKLFF.

The chain uses TRBV9 and TRBJ2-2, with 8 bases fitting TRBD2. The germline V gene encodes CDR1 SGDLS and CDR2 YYNGEE. Unmatched junction bases numbered 13, after V lost 2 bases and J lost 4 bases. The CDR3 is made up of 18 amino acids. In DNA, the CDR3 is TGTGCCAGCAGCGTGGGGCAAAAACGGGGGGGCCCCACCGGGGAGCTGTTTTTT. It yields the protein CASSVGQKRGGPTGELFF. Full variable domain (missing parts from reference TRBV9 and TRBJ2-2): DSGVTQTPKHLITATGQRVTLRCSPRSGDLSVYWYQQSLDQGLQFLIQYYNGEERAKGNILERFSAQQFPDLHSELNLSSLELGDSALYFCASSVGQKRGGPTGELFFGEGSRLTVL.

This clone has a handful of counts. V gene TRBV11-3 combines with J gene TRBJ1-6; a possible D gene is TRBD1 (5 bases). The CDR3 is made up of 15 amino acids. Trimming shortened V by 2 bases and J by 9 bases, and 14 bases separated the two germline ends. Germline assignment: CDR1 SGHNT and CDR2 YENEEA. CDR3 sequence (DNA): TGTGCCAGCAGCTTAATAGGGGCTCTAGGTTCACCCCTCCACTTT. As protein: CASSLIGALGSPLHF.

The gene calls are TRBV9 and TRBJ1-4, with 11 bases lining up with TRBD1. Germline CDR1 SGDLS, CDR2 YYNGEE. Trimming cost V 2 bases and J 8 bases; bases outside gene matches: 2. This CDR3 has 14 residues. The CDR3 region is CASSVGTGGEKLFF. The CDR3 region has the DNA TGTGCCAGCAGCGTCGGGACAGGGGGAGAAAAACTGTTTTTT. Complete variable domain (other parts from reference TRBV9 and TRBJ1-4): DSGVTQTPKHLITATGQRVTLRCSPRSGDLSVYWYQQSLDQGLQFLIQYYNGEERAKGNILERFSAQQFPDLHSELNLSSLELGDSALYFCASSVGTGGEKLFFGSGTQLSVL.

The J gene is TRBJ2-1, the V gene TRBV30, with D perhaps matching TRBD1 (6 bases). The CDR3 spans 14 residues. V was pared by 2 bases and J by 7 bases, with 15 bases between. Germline CDR1 GTSNPN, CDR2 SVGIG (reference sequence). This chain's CDR3 is CAWSLNLGGNEQFF. In DNA form, the CDR3 reads TGTGCCTGGAGTTTGAACCTAGGGGGAAATGAGCAGTTCTTC. The whole variable domain, filled in from reference TRBV30 and TRBJ2-1, reads SQTIHQWPATLVQPVGSPLSLECTVEGTSNPNLYWYRQAAGRGLQLLFYSVGIGQISSEVPQNLSASRPQDRQFILSSKKLLLSDSGFYLCAWSLNLGGNEQFFGPGTRLTVL.

The chain uses TRBV9 and TRBJ2-7, with 7 bases lining up with TRBD1. After removal of 4 bases from V and 2 bases from J, the junction contained 9 bases not matched to a gene. The CDR3 sequence is 15 residues long. Germline V gives CDR1 SGDLS, CDR2 YYNGEE. DNA of the CDR3: TGTGCCAGCAGCCCCTGGGGGACAGAGACCTACGAGCAGTACTTC. This translates into CASSPWGTETYEQYF.

The genes are TRBV5-4 and TRBJ2-6; 10 nucleotides agree with TRBD2. Germline loops: CDR1 SGHNT, CDR2 YYREEE (reference sequence). V was pared by 4 bases and J by 3 bases, with 16 bases of the junction left unmatched. The CDR3 is 20 amino acids. The CDR3 DNA reads TGTGCCAGCAGCACCAAAAGGGAAGCGGGGGGGCTTTTTGGGGCCAACGTCCTGACTTTC. This gives the protein CASSTKREAGGLFGANVLTF.

The chain recombines TRBV27 with TRBJ1-3; D gene ambiguous. In germline, CDR1 is MNHEY, CDR2 SMNVEV (reference sequence). Trimming took 1 base from V and 1 from J, leaving 8 bases between them. The CDR3 runs 15 residues. The DNA of the CDR3 is TGTGCCAGCAGTTTATTCGGAGGATCTGGAAACACCATATATTTT. It specifies CASSLFGGSGNTIYF.

The V gene is TRBV23-1, the J gene TRBJ1-2; D might be TRBD1 (5 bases). TRBV23-1 is assigned to the ORF class and has an uncertain function. The CDR3 length is 13 residues. Trimming shortened V by 11 bases and J by 5 bases, and 18 bases separated the two germline ends. The chain's CDR3 is CAGTRQRSYGYTF. The CDR3 DNA reads TGCGCCGGAACTCGACAGAGAAGTTATGGCTACACCTTC.

The chain joins TRBV12-5 to TRBJ2-1, with D tentatively TRBD2 (6 bases). V lost 10 bases to trimming and J lost 7 bases, with 20 bases between them. This CDR3 has 14 amino acids. Germline V gene data show CDR1 as LGHNT and CDR2 as FRNRAP. The CDR3 region has the DNA TGTGCTACCAACGAGGAGGGTCGAGGAAATGAGCAGTTCTTC. It yields the protein CATNEEGRGNEQFF.

This clone was detected a few times. The chain uses TRBV7-8 and TRBJ1-2, with D maybe TRBD1 (5 bases). There are 15 residues in the CDR3. V was trimmed by 7 bases and J by 2 bases, leaving 17 bases between them. In germline, CDR1 is SGHVS, CDR2 FQNEAQ. CDR3 nucleotides: TGTGCCAGCACCCTACGCGGGGGGAGGAACTATGGCTACACCTTC. Residues: CASTLRGGRNYGYTF.

The CDR3 loop is CASSFGQSAHQPQHF. For the CDR3, the DNA is TGTGCCAGCAGCTTCGGACAGAGTGCCCATCAGCCCCAGCATTTT. The genes are TRBV7-8 and TRBJ1-5, with D tentatively TRBD1 (6 bases). The V and J ends lost 3 bases and 5 bases respectively, with 14 bases between them. The CDR3 loop spans 15 amino acids. Per the germline V gene, CDR1 is SGHVS and CDR2 is FQNEAQ. Filled out from reference TRBV7-8 and TRBJ1-5, the complete variable domain reads GAGVSQSPRYKVAKRGQDVALRCDPISGHVSLFWYQQALGQGPEFLTYFQNEAQLDKSGLPSDRFFAERPEGSVSTLKIQRTQQEDSAVYLCASSFGQSAHQPQHFGDGTRLSIL.

The CDR3 DNA is TGTGCCAGCAGCTTAGCCACTCACAGGGCCGACTACGAAGCTTTCTTT. Residues: CASSLATHRADYEAFF. The V and J genes are TRBV5-4 and TRBJ1-1; D perhaps matches TRBD1 (6 bases). Germline assignment: CDR1 SGHNT and CDR2 YYREEE (reference sequence). CDR3 length equals 16 residues. The V and J ends lost 2 bases and 8 bases respectively, with 22 bases between them.

The chain has TRBV27 and TRBJ1-1; 9 bases are shared with TRBD1. The junction had 7 bases not matched to a gene; V was cut back by 5 bases and J by 0 bases. Germline V gene sequence: CDR1 MNHEY, CDR2 SMNVEV (reference sequence). There are 16 residues in the CDR3. CDR3 loop: CASSPRTGEVNTEAFF. Written as DNA, the CDR3 is TGTGCCAGCAGTCCAAGGACAGGGGAGGTGAACACTGAAGCTTTCTTT.

The rearrangement links TRBV11-2 to TRBJ2-5, with 7 bases that match TRBD1. Germline CDR1 reads SGHAT; CDR2 reads FQNNGV. V gave up 5 bases and J gave up 0 bases; unmatched junction bases: 12. This CDR3 contains 17 residues. CDR3 amino acids: CASSPSPGQPNQETQYF. The CDR3 nucleotides are TGTGCCAGCAGCCCGAGCCCGGGACAGCCGAACCAAGAGACCCAGTACTTC.